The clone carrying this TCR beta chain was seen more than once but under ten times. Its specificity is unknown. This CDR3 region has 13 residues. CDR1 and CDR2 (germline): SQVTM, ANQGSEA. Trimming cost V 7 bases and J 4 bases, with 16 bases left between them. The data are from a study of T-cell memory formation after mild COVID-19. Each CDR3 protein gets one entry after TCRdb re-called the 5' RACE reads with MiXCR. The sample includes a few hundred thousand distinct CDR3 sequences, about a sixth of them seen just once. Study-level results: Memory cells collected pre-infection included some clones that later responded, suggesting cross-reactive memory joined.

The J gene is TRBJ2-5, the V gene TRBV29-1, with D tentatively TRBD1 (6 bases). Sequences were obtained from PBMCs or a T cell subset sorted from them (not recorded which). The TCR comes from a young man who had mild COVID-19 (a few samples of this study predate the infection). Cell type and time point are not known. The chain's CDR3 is CSGRAGAGETQYF. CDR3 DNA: TGCAGCGGAAGGGCAGGGGCCGGAGAGACCCAGTACTTC.